This is a list of T cell receptor beta chains from one sample in a study of CD8+CD57+ T cells in acquired aplastic anemia. TCRdb re-analysed the reads in MiXCR, keeping a single row per CDR3 protein. Of over 35,000 distinct CDR3 sequences listed, around 67% are singletons. The material sequenced was sorted CD4+, CD8+, or CD8+CD57+ T cells (not recorded which) from PBMCs. Receptors were obtained from a human donor in good health, serving as a control. Both conserved end residues are part of each CDR3. Each record gives: V gene, J gene, CDR3 protein.

TRBV24-1	TRBJ2-7	CATSRDSYEQYF
TRBV20-1	TRBJ2-7	CSARDKTMIYEQYF
TRBV2	TRBJ1-2	CASTLGRGRTF
TRBV11-2	TRBJ2-7	CASSLGTSYEQYF
TRBV5-1	TRBJ2-1	CASSSLLGTGAPWSEQFF
TRBV10-1	TRBJ2-1	CATLEQFF
TRBV7-8	TRBJ2-7	CASSARGPRTVGQATYEQYF
TRBV6-5	TRBJ1-2	CASSYGGQLPTF
TRBV7-9	TRBJ1-1	CASSKGQMNTEAFF
TRBV19	TRBJ1-1	CASNGNPAEAFF
TRBV7-2	TRBJ2-7	CASSFSGSYEQYF
TRBV7-2	TRBJ1-6	CASSSTGFPPLHF
TRBV7-7	TRBJ2-1	CASSPQDTNNEQFF
TRBV2	TRBJ2-5	CASSEGDRGQETQYF
TRBV11-2	TRBJ2-7	CASSLAGLTSEQYF
TRBV19	TRBJ1-6	CAVGTTGTNSPLHF
TRBV30	TRBJ2-3	CAWNGQEYGYTQYF
TRBV2	TRBJ2-7	CASMMGSGSAYEQYF
TRBV10-3	TRBJ1-2	CAIRREGLYGYTF
TRBV15	TRBJ2-1	CATSREWERGHEQFF
TRBV9	TRBJ1-2	CASSVSTGTAFTNYGYTF
TRBV11-2	TRBJ1-2	CASSLEGQRGSGYTF
TRBV30	TRBJ1-5	CAWSSGSSSNQPQHF
TRBV12-3/TRBV12-4	TRBJ2-3	CASRATGGADPDTQYF
TRBV25-1	TRBJ1-4	CASSEYEKLFF
TRBV24-1	TRBJ2-5	CAIGTGSETQYF
TRBV19	TRBJ1-6	CASRKFEGENSPLHF
TRBV7-2	TRBJ2-7	CASSGRDRSSYEQYF
TRBV11-1	TRBJ2-1	CASSFLQGYNEQFF
TRBV2	TRBJ2-7	CASSDRTGTYEQYF
TRBV9	TRBJ1-1	CASSVVPGGVPEAFF
TRBV29-1	TRBJ1-2	CSVDGRGNLDYTF
TRBV2	TRBJ1-2	CASSETGLGYTF
TRBV5-1	TRBJ1-5	CASSLVGNQPQHF
TRBV7-2	TRBJ2-7	CASTLGVAYEQYF
TRBV25-1	TRBJ1-5	CASSEGKYSNQPQHF
TRBV5-1	TRBJ2-1	CASSTDREHNEQFF
TRBV20-1	TRBJ2-1	CSQRGIDEQFF
TRBV2	TRBJ1-1	CARGQGYTEAFF